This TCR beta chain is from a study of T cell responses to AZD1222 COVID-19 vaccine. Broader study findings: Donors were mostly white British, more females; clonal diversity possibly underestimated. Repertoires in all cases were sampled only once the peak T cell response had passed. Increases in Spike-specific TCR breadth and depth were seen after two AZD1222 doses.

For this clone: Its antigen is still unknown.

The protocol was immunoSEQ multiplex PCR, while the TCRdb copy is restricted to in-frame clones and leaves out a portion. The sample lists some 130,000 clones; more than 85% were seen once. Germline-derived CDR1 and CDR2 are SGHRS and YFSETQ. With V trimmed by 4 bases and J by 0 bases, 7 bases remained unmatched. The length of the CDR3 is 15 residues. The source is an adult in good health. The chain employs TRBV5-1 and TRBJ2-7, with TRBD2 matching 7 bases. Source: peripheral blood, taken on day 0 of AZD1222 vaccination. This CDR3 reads CASSPGLGRSYEQYF. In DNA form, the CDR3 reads TGCGCCAGCAGCCCTGGACTAGGCCGCTCCTACGAGCAGTACTTC.